The 10 T cell receptor beta chains given below trace back to one sample, sequenced in a study of blood T cell repertoires in COVID-19. Only in-frame clones appear in the TCRdb table, and some are missing; sequencing was by immunoSEQ multiplex PCR. The sample has 60,000 or so clones; 80% to 85% are singletons. Sequencing was carried out using peripheral blood. The receptor source for this set is a man aged 25 to 40 with COVID-19, enrolled during active disease.

The gene calls are TRBV5-5 and TRBJ2-5, with a tentative D call TRBD1 (6 bases). Trimming took off 3 bases at V and 2 bases at J, with 11 bases between the two ends. CDR3 length equals 14 residues. Germline V gene sequence: CDR1 SGHKS, CDR2 YYEKEE (reference sequence). CDR3 loop: CASSSRTVQETQYF. The CDR3 nucleotides read TGTGCCAGCAGCTCCAGGACAGTTCAAGAGACCCAGTACTTC.

The chain has TRBV6-2 or TRBV6-3 and TRBJ2-7; possibly TRBD2 for D (6 bases). The germline gives CDR1 MNHEY, CDR2 SVGEGT. The V end lost 1 base, the J end lost 6 bases, and 13 bases lay between the germline ends. CDR3 length: 14 residues. DNA for the CDR3: TGTGCCAGCAGTTACTTGGGCCCCGGGGGCGAGCAGTACTTC. This gives the protein CASSYLGPGGEQYF.

This chain links TRBV24-1 with TRBJ2-1, with D possibly being TRBD2 (6 bases). Germline CDR1 KGHDR, CDR2 SFDVKD. The CDR3 runs 13 residues. Trimming stripped 3 bases from V and 10 bases from J, with 12 bases between. CDR3 sequence: CATSDPQAGEQFF. The CDR3 DNA reads as TGTGCCACCAGTGATCCCCAGGCGGGAGAGCAGTTCTTC.

The chain carries TRBV11-2 and TRBJ1-4; 9 bases match TRBD1. The trim removed 6 bases at V and 8 bases at J, leaving 10 bases unmatched. The CDR3 contains 15 residues. Germline V gene lookup returns CDR1 SGHAT and CDR2 FQNNGV. CDR3 amino acids: CASRPTGGAGEKLFF. As DNA, the CDR3 is TGTGCCAGCAGGCCAACAGGGGGCGCAGGAGAAAAACTGTTTTTT.

This clone was picked up one time. This chain uses TRBV28 with TRBJ2-1; the match to TRBD2 covers 8 bases. V lost 5 bases to trimming and J lost 9 bases; unmatched junction nucleotides: 12. Germline V gives CDR1 MDHEN, CDR2 SYDVKM. The CDR3 totals 15 residues. The CDR3 sequence is CASSPGGREMSEQFF. The CDR3 DNA follows: TGTGCCAGCAGTCCGGGGGGGCGGGAGATGAGTGAGCAGTTCTTC.

This chain joins TRBV5-1 and TRBJ2-3; the match to TRBD1 covers 10 bases. J gave up 3 bases and V 0 bases, and 10 bases lay outside the gene matches. Germline V CDR1 and CDR2: SGHRS, YFSETQ. The CDR3 length is 18 residues. For the CDR3, the DNA is TGCGCCAGCAGCTTGGCCTCGTCCGGGACAGGGGTAACAGATACGCAGTATTTT. Its translation is CASSLASSGTGVTDTQYF.

The chain couples TRBV4-3 to TRBJ2-3, with 11 bases fitting TRBD2. The CDR3 totals 15 residues. Germline CDR1 LGHNA, CDR2 YSLEER. The J segment lost 1 base and the V segment lost 4 bases, leaving 1 base of the junction unmatched. The CDR3 here is CASSLSGGGTDTQYF. The CDR3, as DNA: TGCGCCAGCAGCCTTAGCGGGGGGGGCACAGATACGCAGTATTTT.

The chain combines TRBV7-3 with TRBJ2-3; TRBD2 agrees at 8 bases. The V gene end was trimmed by 2 bases and the J gene end by 3 bases; junction bases not matched to a gene: 7. In germline, CDR1 is SGHTA, CDR2 FQGTGA. This CDR3 has 16 residues. Written as DNA, the CDR3 is TGTGCCAGCAGCTTACGGAGCGGGAGTGGAACAGATACGCAGTATTTT. Its protein is CASSLRSGSGTDTQYF.

The CDR3 reads CASSQVRGGDEQYF. CDR3 bases: TGTGCCAGCAGCCAAGTAAGGGGTGGTGACGAGCAGTACTTC. The chain recombines TRBV3-1 (or the pseudogene TRBV3-2) with TRBJ2-7; the D gene is possibly TRBD1 (5 bases). Trimming removed 1 base from V and 5 bases from J, with 12 bases in between. There are 14 residues in the CDR3. The germline CDR1 and CDR2 sequences are LGHDT and YNNKEL (reference sequence).

The chain recombines TRBV29-1 with TRBJ1-1; TRBD1 might be the D (5 bases). V lost 4 bases and J lost 4, with 7 bases in between. CDR3 length: 11 amino acids. The germline V gene has CDR1 SQVTM and CDR2 ANQGSEA. The CDR3 DNA sequence: TGCAGCGTTGTAAGGGGCACTGAAGCTTTCTTT. It yields the protein CSVVRGTEAFF.